The 32 T cell receptor beta chains below all came from one sample that was sequenced in a study of cytomegalovirus exposure and HLA in healthy donors. The study ran its PCR with 60 Vbeta and 13 Jbeta primers. Measured with immunoSEQ multiplex PCR; TCRdb has only the in-frame clones, and not every one. Of 200,000 to 250,000 clones listed, about 85% were seen once; the top ten hold about 1.2%. The sample was PBMCs. All receptors come from a human donor in good health.

The rearrangement links TRBV9 to TRBJ2-7; D may be TRBD2 (5 bases). The V and J ends lost 3 bases and 5 bases respectively, with 12 bases between them. CDR1 is SGDLS, CDR2 YYNGEE, per germline. The CDR3 loop spans 13 amino acids. CDR3: CASSADSNDEQYF. In nucleotides, the CDR3 is TGTGCCAGCAGCGCGGACTCGAATGACGAGCAGTACTTC. Together with reference TRBV9 and TRBJ2-7, the CDR3 gives the full variable domain: DSGVTQTPKHLITATGQRVTLRCSPRSGDLSVYWYQQSLDQGLQFLIQYYNGEERAKGNILERFSAQQFPDLHSELNLSSLELGDSALYFCASSADSNDEQYFGPGTRLTVT.

The V and J genes are TRBV25-1 and TRBJ2-1; 8 bases agree with TRBD2. V shed 3 bases and J 2 bases; nucleotides not matched to a gene: 3. CDR3 length equals 15 residues. Germline V gene sequence: CDR1 MGHDK, CDR2 SYGVNS. CDR3 nucleotide sequence: TGTGCCAGCAGTGACCGGGGACTAGCCTACAATGAGCAGTTCTTC. Protein: CASSDRGLAYNEQFF.

The V and J genes are TRBV7-9 and TRBJ2-3; possibly TRBD1 for D (6 bases). Trimming shortened V by 3 bases and J by 2 bases, and 18 bases separated the two germline ends. Germline CDR1 and CDR2: SEHNR and FQNEAQ (reference sequence). This CDR3 is 17 amino acids long. The CDR3: CASSFAPGRGITDTQYF. The DNA for the CDR3 is TGTGCCAGCAGCTTTGCCCCAGGAAGGGGGATCACAGATACGCAGTATTTT.

The rearrangement joins TRBV7-9 to TRBJ1-1; D might be TRBD1 (5 bases). Germline V gives CDR1 SEHNR, CDR2 FQNEAQ (reference sequence). This CDR3 has 15 residues. The ends were cut back, 4 bases at V and 1 base at J, with 13 bases in the middle. CDR3 amino acids: CASSSQGGANTEAFF. The CDR3 region has the DNA TGTGCCAGCAGCTCCCAGGGTGGCGCGAACACTGAAGCTTTCTTT. The whole variable domain, remainder taken from reference TRBV7-9 and TRBJ1-1, is DTGVSQNPRHKITKRGQNVTFRCDPISEHNRLYWYRQTLGQGPEFLTYFQNEAQLEKSRLLSDRFSAERPKGSFSTLEIQRTEQGDSAMYLCASSSQGGANTEAFFGQGTRLTVV.

This chain uses TRBV6-5 with TRBJ1-6; D is ambiguous. CDR1 is MNHEY, CDR2 SVGAGI, per germline. Trimming removed 5 bases at V and 7 bases at J, with 9 bases between. The CDR3 covers 13 residues. In nucleotides, the CDR3 is TGTGCCAGCAGTACCTCGGGAAATTCACCCCTCCACTTT. It is translated as CASSTSGNSPLHF.

The J gene is TRBJ1-5, the V gene TRBV28; D gene unclear. Between the trimmed V and J ends, which lost 5 bases and 9 bases, there was a span of 26 bases. The germline V gene encodes CDR1 MDHEN and CDR2 SYDVKM. CDR3 length: 17 amino acids. The CDR3 here is CASSQSRGSPQKRPQHF. The CDR3 DNA follows: TGTGCCAGCAGTCAATCCCGCGGGAGCCCTCAGAAGAGGCCCCAGCATTTT.

This chain joins TRBV4-3 and TRBJ2-7, with 8 bases identical to TRBD1. CDR3 length: 15 amino acids. Germline-derived CDR1 and CDR2 are LGHNA and YSLEER. The V and J ends lost 0 bases and 4 bases, in that order; junction bases with no gene match: 5. The CDR3 here is CASSQDRGTGYEQYF. The CDR3 nucleotides read TGCGCCAGCAGCCAAGATCGCGGGACAGGTTACGAGCAGTACTTC.

The chain has TRBV5-1 and TRBJ2-7, with D perhaps TRBD1 (6 bases). Germline V CDR1 and CDR2: SGHRS, YFSETQ. The V and J ends lost 0 bases and 2 bases respectively, with 12 bases between them. This CDR3 has 15 residues. The CDR3 DNA reads as TGCGCCAGCAGCTTGGCCCTGGACAGCACCTACGAGCAGTACTTC. As protein: CASSLALDSTYEQYF. Full variable domain (remainder filled in from reference TRBV5-1 and TRBJ2-7): KAGVTQTPRYLIKTRGQQVTLSCSPISGHRSVSWYQQTPGQGLQFLFEYFSETQRNKGNFPGRFSGRQFSNSRSEMNVSTLELGDSALYLCASSLALDSTYEQYFGPGTRLTVT.

The chain uses TRBV28 and TRBJ2-2; 8 bases line up with TRBD1. CDR1 and CDR2 (germline): MDHEN, SYDVKM. This CDR3 contains 14 residues. With V trimmed by 6 bases and J by 3 bases, 3 bases remained unmatched. The CDR3 protein is CASRQTGDTGELFF. DNA of the CDR3: TGTGCCAGCAGGCAGACAGGGGACACCGGGGAGCTGTTTTTT.

The rearrangement links TRBV7-9 to TRBJ1-4; maybe TRBD1 (5 bases). This CDR3 spans 15 amino acids. Trimming shortened V by 5 bases and J by 4 bases, and 14 bases separated the two germline ends. Looked up from germline, CDR1 is SEHNR and CDR2 is FQNEAQ (reference sequence). The DNA for the CDR3 is TGTGCCAGCAGCGCAGGGACTACCCATAATGAAAAACTGTTTTTT. It translates to CASSAGTTHNEKLFF.

This chain connects TRBV19 to TRBJ2-2, with D uncertain. The ends were cut back, 3 bases at V and 1 base at J, with 15 bases in the middle. Germline V gene sequence: CDR1 LNHDA, CDR2 SQIVND (reference sequence). This CDR3 is built from 17 residues. The CDR3 here is CASSILAEKMNTGELFF. CDR3 coding DNA: TGTGCCAGTAGTATTCTGGCAGAAAAGATGAACACCGGGGAGCTGTTTTTT.

The chain is built from TRBV7-3 and TRBJ2-5; 8 bases align to TRBD2. This CDR3 contains 15 residues. Germline V gives CDR1 SGHTA, CDR2 FQGTGA. After removal of 5 bases from V and 2 bases from J, the junction contained 7 bases not matched to a gene. CDR3 region: CASSPTSAQQETQYF. The CDR3 DNA reads as TGTGCCAGCAGCCCGACTAGCGCGCAACAAGAGACCCAGTACTTC.

The chain has TRBV10-2 and TRBJ1-2; D is ambiguous. The CDR3 is made up of 15 amino acids. Trimming took 2 bases from V and 3 from J, leaving 13 bases between them. Germline V gene lookup returns CDR1 WSHSY and CDR2 SAAADI. The CDR3 region is CASSETVASYYGYTF. The DNA of the CDR3 is TGCGCCAGCAGTGAGACGGTAGCATCGTACTATGGCTACACCTTC.

The genes are TRBV5-8 and TRBJ2-3, with unresolved D. Trimming cost V 0 bases and J 1 base, with 12 bases left between them. CDR1 is SGHTS, CDR2 YDEGEE, per germline. The CDR3 has 16 residues. The CDR3 reads CASSLGRDFRTDTQYF. The CDR3 nucleotides are TGTGCCAGCAGCTTGGGTCGAGACTTCCGCACAGATACGCAGTATTTT.

Details on this clone: At one of its ends the junction is not consistent with the germline gene, which may arise from a read error. The chain recombines TRBV7-9 with TRBJ2-5, with 10 nucleotides matching TRBD1. The germline CDR1 and CDR2 sequences are SEHNR and FQNEAQ (reference sequence). The CDR3 length is 16 residues. CDR3 region: CSSSPGDRGLQETQYF. The CDR3 DNA reads TGTTCCAGCAGCCCAGGGGACAGGGGACTCCAAGAGACCCAGTACTTC.

The gene calls are TRBV19 and TRBJ2-7, with D perhaps TRBD2 (6 bases). Looked up from germline, CDR1 is LNHDA and CDR2 is SQIVND (reference sequence). The CDR3 spans 14 residues. V dropped 8 bases and J dropped 2 bases, with 16 bases sitting between them. DNA for the CDR3: TGTGCCAGTGCCTACGGGAGTGCCACCTACGAGCAGTACTTC. Amino acids: CASAYGSATYEQYF.

V gene TRBV7-9 combines with J gene TRBJ2-2; possibly TRBD2 for D (5 bases). Germline loops: CDR1 SEHNR, CDR2 FQNEAQ (reference sequence). V was cut by 11 bases and J by 5 bases, with 15 bases left in between. The CDR3 sequence is 13 residues long. The CDR3 protein is CAGGGSRTGELFF. DNA for the CDR3: TGTGCCGGTGGAGGCTCAAGAACCGGGGAGCTGTTTTTT.

This clone was seen more than once but under ten times. Other DNA sequences in this sample translate to the same CDR3. The chain joins TRBV19 to TRBJ1-2, with 7 bases identical to TRBD1. This CDR3 is 13 amino acids long. The trim removed 5 bases at V and 3 bases at J, leaving 3 bases unmatched. Germline V gene lookup returns CDR1 LNHDA and CDR2 SQIVND (reference sequence). CDR3 sequence: CASSRDRDYGYTF. The CDR3 DNA is TGTGCCAGTAGTCGAGACAGGGACTATGGCTACACCTTC.

This clone was seen only once. This chain connects TRBV2 to TRBJ2-3; D possibly corresponds to TRBD1 (5 bases). The CDR3 runs 16 residues. CDR1 and CDR2 (germline): SNHLY, FYNNEI. Trimming took 6 bases from V and 2 from J, leaving 18 bases between them. Here the CDR3 DNA reads TGTGCCAGCAGCCTTCAGGGAAATCTGAACACAGATACGCAGTATTTT. This encodes CASSLQGNLNTDTQYF.

V is TRBV7-9 and J is TRBJ2-5, with 10 positions matching TRBD2. Germline V CDR1 and CDR2: SEHNR, FQNEAQ (reference sequence). This CDR3 has 15 amino acids. Trimming cost V 5 bases and J 4 bases; bases outside gene matches: 7. Here the CDR3 reads CASSTIAGGGETQYF. The DNA for the CDR3 is TGTGCCAGCAGCACAATAGCGGGAGGTGGAGAGACCCAGTACTTC.

The chain combines TRBV28 with TRBJ1-2; D unresolved. V was clipped by 3 bases and J by 5 bases, with 7 bases between them. CDR3 length: 12 amino acids. Germline CDR1 reads MDHEN; CDR2 reads SYDVKM. CDR3 in DNA: TGTGCCAGCAGTTTCTCCCTGTATGGCTACACCTTC. As protein: CASSFSLYGYTF.

V gene TRBV19 combines with J gene TRBJ2-3, with TRBD1 matching 8 bases. The CDR3 consists of 14 residues. The ends lost 5 bases at V and 6 bases at J; junction bases unmatched: 7. Germline values: CDR1 LNHDA, CDR2 SQIVND (reference sequence). In DNA form, the CDR3 reads TGTGCCAGTAGTGCCGGGACAGGAGGGGATACGCAGTATTTT. Protein sequence: CASSAGTGGDTQYF.

This clone was recorded once. This sequence joins TRBV19 and TRBJ2-7, with 7 bases fitting TRBD1. V trimming: 1 base; J trimming: 3 bases; junction bases outside the gene matches: 6. This CDR3 comprises 15 residues. Per germline, CDR1 LNHDA and CDR2 SQIVND (reference sequence). The CDR3 DNA follows: TGTGCCAGTAGTATAGGGGACAGACAACTCTACGAGCAGTACTTC. Encoded protein: CASSIGDRQLYEQYF. Supplemented by reference TRBV19 and TRBJ2-7, the full variable domain reads DGGITQSPKYLFRKEGQNVTLSCEQNLNHDAMYWYRQDPGQGLRLIYYSQIVNDFQKGDIAEGYSVSREKKESFPLTVTSAQKNPTAFYLCASSIGDRQLYEQYFGPGTRLTVT.

The rearrangement links TRBV28 to TRBJ2-3; TRBD1 agrees at 9 bases. Unmatched junction bases numbered 11, after V lost 5 bases and J lost 2 bases. The V gene's germline CDR1 is MDHEN and CDR2 SYDVKM. The CDR3 is 17 amino acids. The CDR3 here is CASSNRGDRVFTDTQYF. CDR3 sequence (DNA): TGTGCCAGCAGTAATCGTGGGGACAGGGTTTTCACAGATACGCAGTATTTT. The entire variable domain, with the rest obtained from reference TRBV28 and TRBJ2-3, is as follows: DVKVTQSSRYLVKRTGEKVFLECVQDMDHENMFWYRQDPGLGLRLIYFSYDVKMKEKGDIPEGYSVSREKKERFSLILESASTNQTSMYLCASSNRGDRVFTDTQYFGPGTRLTVL.

About this clone: One end of the junction is discordant with germline, which a read error may explain. The chain employs TRBV7-9 and TRBJ2-5; possibly TRBD2 for D (6 bases). CDR3 length equals 12 residues. Germline loops: CDR1 SEHNR, CDR2 FQNEAQ (reference sequence). The CDR3 sequence: CSSSLGGGSVYF. DNA of the CDR3: TGTTCCAGCAGCTTGGGAGGTGGATCGGTATACTTC. The variable domain in full, with the rest retrieved from reference TRBV7-9 and TRBJ2-5, is DTGVSQNPRHKITKRGQNVTFRCDPISEHNRLYWYRQTLGQGPEFLTYFQNEAQLEKSRLLSDRFSAERPKGSFSTLEIQRTEQGDSAMYLCSSSLGGGSVYFGPGTRLLVL.

The rearrangement links TRBV18 to TRBJ1-1, with D unresolved. Germline CDR1 and CDR2: KGHSH and LQKENI. The CDR3 contains 13 residues. The V end lost 5 bases, the J end lost 1 base, and 8 bases lay between the germline ends. The CDR3 sequence is CASSLTENTEAFF. The CDR3 DNA is TGTGCCAGCTCATTAACTGAGAACACTGAAGCTTTCTTT.

The rearrangement links TRBV18 to TRBJ2-5; 9 bases are shared with TRBD2. The CDR3 spans 16 residues. V lost 1 base and J lost 4; bases outside the gene matches: 7. Germline CDR1 and CDR2: KGHSH and LQKENI. CDR3 sequence reads: CASSPREAGGIETQYF. CDR3 DNA sequence: TGTGCCAGCTCACCACGGGAAGCGGGAGGTATAGAGACCCAGTACTTC.

The rearrangement joins TRBV10-3 to TRBJ2-7; 13 bases map to TRBD2. The J segment lost 3 bases and the V segment lost 3 bases, leaving 5 bases of the junction unmatched. The germline V gene encodes CDR1 ENHRY and CDR2 SYGVKD. The CDR3 spans 16 residues. DNA of the CDR3: TGTGCCATCAGTGACTTAACTAGCGGGAGGGGCTACGAGCAGTACTTC. Translated: CAISDLTSGRGYEQYF.

This chain links TRBV7-2 with TRBJ2-3, with TRBD2 identical over 11 bases. V gave up 1 base and J gave up 7 bases; unmatched junction bases: 4. The CDR3 runs to 15 residues. Germline V gives CDR1 SGHTA, CDR2 FQGNSA. CDR3 nucleotide sequence: TGTGCCAGCAGCTTAGGGACTAGCGGGCCTTATACGCAGTATTTT. It specifies CASSLGTSGPYTQYF.

The chain is built from TRBV30 and TRBJ2-7; the match to TRBD1 covers 11 bases. With V trimmed by 8 bases and J by 2 bases, 5 bases remained unmatched. The CDR3 covers 13 residues. Germline lookup yields CDR1 GTSNPN and CDR2 SVGIG (reference sequence). CDR3 DNA sequence: TGTGCCGGCGGGACAGGGGGTCCCTACGAGCAGTACTTC. The encoded protein is CAGGTGGPYEQYF.

In its sample, this clone was seen a few times. The rearrangement uses TRBV10-3 and TRBJ1-5; D is undetermined. Germline loops: CDR1 ENHRY, CDR2 SYGVKD. Trimming removed 5 bases at V and 0 bases at J, with 8 bases between. The CDR3 loop spans 14 amino acids. CDR3 bases: TGTGCCATCAGTACAGCAGATAGCAATCAGCCCCAGCATTTT. Protein: CAISTADSNQPQHF.

This chain connects TRBV29-1 to TRBJ1-1; D not resolved. CDR1 and CDR2 from the germline V gene are SQVTM and ANQGSEA. This CDR3 is built from 17 residues. Trimming cost V 4 bases and J 0 bases, with 21 bases left between them. CDR3: CSVANLPTFGMNTEAFF. The CDR3 DNA follows: TGCAGCGTTGCTAACCTCCCCACTTTTGGTATGAACACTGAAGCTTTCTTT.